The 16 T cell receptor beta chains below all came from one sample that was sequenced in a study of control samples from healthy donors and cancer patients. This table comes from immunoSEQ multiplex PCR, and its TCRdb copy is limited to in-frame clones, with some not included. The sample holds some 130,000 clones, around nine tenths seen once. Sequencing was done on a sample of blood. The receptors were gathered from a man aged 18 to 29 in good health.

CDR3 loop: CASSLGTGRSQPQHF. In DNA, the CDR3 is TGTGCCAGCAGCTTGGGGACAGGGCGATCTCAGCCCCAGCATTTT. This chain uses TRBV5-6 with TRBJ1-5, with 8 positions matching TRBD1. CDR1 SGHDT and CDR2 YYEEEE come from the germline V gene. Trimming at V came to 0 bases and at J to 6 bases, leaving 5 bases not matched to a gene. The CDR3 consists of 15 residues.

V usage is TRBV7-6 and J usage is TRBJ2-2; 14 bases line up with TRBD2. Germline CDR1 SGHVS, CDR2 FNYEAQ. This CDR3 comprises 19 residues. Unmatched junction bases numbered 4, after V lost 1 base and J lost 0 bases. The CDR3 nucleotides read TGTGCCAGCAGCTTAGGGACTAGCGGGGGGCTAGCGAACACCGGGGAGCTGTTTTTT. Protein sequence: CASSLGTSGGLANTGELFF.

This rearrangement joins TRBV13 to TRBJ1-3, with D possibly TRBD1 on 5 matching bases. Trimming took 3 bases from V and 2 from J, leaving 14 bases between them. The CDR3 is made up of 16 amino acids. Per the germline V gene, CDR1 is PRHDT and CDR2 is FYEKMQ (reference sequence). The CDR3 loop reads CASSLGGNRPGNTIYF. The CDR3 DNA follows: TGTGCCAGCAGCTTGGGGGGGAATCGTCCTGGAAACACCATATATTTT.

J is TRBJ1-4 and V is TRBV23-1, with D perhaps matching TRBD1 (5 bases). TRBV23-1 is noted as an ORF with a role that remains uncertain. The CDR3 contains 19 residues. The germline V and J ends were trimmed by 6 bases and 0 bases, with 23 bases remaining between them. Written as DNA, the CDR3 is TGCGCCAGCAGACCGCCCCTCCTCAGGGCCGATGCAACTAATGAAAAACTGTTTTTT. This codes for CASRPPLLRADATNEKLFF.

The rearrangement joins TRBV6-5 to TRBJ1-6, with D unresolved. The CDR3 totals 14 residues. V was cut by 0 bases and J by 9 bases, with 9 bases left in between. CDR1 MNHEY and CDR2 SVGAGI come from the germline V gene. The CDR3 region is CASSYSRPTSPLHF. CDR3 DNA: TGTGCCAGCAGTTACTCGAGGCCCACTTCACCCCTCCACTTT.

The CDR3: CASRLAGAYTDTQYF. CDR3 DNA: TGTGCCAGCAGACTAGCGGGGGCGTACACAGATACGCAGTATTTT. V gene TRBV6-5 combines with J gene TRBJ2-3; 11 bases fit TRBD2. The germline gives CDR1 MNHEY, CDR2 SVGAGI. V lost 6 bases, J lost 2 bases, and 4 bases stayed unmatched. CDR3 length: 15 amino acids.

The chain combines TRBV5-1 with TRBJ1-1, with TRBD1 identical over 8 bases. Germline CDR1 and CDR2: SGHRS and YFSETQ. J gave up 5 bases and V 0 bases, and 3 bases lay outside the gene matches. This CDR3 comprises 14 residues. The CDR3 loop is CASSLGQGRTEAFF. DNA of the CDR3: TGCGCCAGCAGCTTGGGACAGGGGAGAACTGAAGCTTTCTTT. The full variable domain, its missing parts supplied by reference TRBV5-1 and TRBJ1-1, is KAGVTQTPRYLIKTRGQQVTLSCSPISGHRSVSWYQQTPGQGLQFLFEYFSETQRNKGNFPGRFSGRQFSNSRSEMNVSTLELGDSALYLCASSLGQGRTEAFFGQGTRLTVV.

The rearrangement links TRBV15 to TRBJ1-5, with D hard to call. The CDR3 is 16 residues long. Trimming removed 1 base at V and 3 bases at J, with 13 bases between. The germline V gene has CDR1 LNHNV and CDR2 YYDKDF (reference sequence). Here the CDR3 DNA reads TGTGCCACCAGCAGAGGACCTACAAGCACCAATCAGCCCCAGCATTTT. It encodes CATSRGPTSTNQPQHF.

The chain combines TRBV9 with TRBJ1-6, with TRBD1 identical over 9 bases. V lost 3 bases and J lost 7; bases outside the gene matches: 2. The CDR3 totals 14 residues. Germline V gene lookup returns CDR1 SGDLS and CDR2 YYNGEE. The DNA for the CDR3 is TGTGCCAGCAGCGGAGGGACAGGGAATTCACCCCTCCACTTT. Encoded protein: CASSGGTGNSPLHF.

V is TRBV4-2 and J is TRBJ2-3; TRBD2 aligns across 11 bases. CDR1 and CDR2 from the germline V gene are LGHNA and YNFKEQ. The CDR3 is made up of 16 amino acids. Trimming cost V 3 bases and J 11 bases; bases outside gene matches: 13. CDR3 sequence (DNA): TGTGCCAGCAGCCATGTCGGACTAGCGGGTGGGAGGAAGCAGTATTTT. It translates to CASSHVGLAGGRKQYF.

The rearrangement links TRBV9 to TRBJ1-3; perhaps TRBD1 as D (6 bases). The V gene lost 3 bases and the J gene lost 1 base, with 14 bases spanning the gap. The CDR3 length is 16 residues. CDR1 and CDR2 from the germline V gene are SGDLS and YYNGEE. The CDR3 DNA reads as TGTGCCAGCAGCGAAATAAACAGGGAATCTGGAAACACCATATATTTT. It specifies CASSEINRESGNTIYF.

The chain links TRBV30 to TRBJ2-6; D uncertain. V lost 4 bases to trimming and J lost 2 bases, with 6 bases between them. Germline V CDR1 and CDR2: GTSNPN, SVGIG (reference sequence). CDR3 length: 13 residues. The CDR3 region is CAWMYAGANVLTF. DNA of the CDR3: TGTGCCTGGATGTACGCTGGGGCCAACGTCCTGACTTTC.

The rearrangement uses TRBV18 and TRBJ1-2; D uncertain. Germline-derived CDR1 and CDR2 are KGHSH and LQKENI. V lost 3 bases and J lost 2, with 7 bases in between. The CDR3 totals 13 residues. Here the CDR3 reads CASSPQGNYGYTF. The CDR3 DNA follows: TGTGCCAGCTCACCGCAAGGGAACTATGGCTACACCTTC.

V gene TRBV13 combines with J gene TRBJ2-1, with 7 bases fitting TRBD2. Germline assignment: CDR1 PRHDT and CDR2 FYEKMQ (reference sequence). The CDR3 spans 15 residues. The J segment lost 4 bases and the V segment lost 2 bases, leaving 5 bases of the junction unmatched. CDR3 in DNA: TGTGCCAGCAGCTTAAGGACTAGTGGGTACAATGAGCAGTTCTTC. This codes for CASSLRTSGYNEQFF.

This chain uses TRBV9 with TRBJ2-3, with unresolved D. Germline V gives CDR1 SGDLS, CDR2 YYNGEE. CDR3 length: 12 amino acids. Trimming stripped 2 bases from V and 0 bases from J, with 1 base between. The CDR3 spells CASSVSTDTQYF. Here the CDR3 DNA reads TGTGCCAGCAGCGTTAGCACAGATACGCAGTATTTT. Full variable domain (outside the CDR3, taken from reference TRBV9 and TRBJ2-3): DSGVTQTPKHLITATGQRVTLRCSPRSGDLSVYWYQQSLDQGLQFLIQYYNGEERAKGNILERFSAQQFPDLHSELNLSSLELGDSALYFCASSVSTDTQYFGPGTRLTVL.

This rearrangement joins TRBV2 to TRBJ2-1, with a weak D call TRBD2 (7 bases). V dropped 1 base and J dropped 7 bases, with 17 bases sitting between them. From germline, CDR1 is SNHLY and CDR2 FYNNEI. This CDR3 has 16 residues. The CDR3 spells CASSEVGRGALNEQFF. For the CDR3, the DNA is TGTGCCAGCAGTGAAGTGGGACGGGGGGCCCTTAATGAGCAGTTCTTC.